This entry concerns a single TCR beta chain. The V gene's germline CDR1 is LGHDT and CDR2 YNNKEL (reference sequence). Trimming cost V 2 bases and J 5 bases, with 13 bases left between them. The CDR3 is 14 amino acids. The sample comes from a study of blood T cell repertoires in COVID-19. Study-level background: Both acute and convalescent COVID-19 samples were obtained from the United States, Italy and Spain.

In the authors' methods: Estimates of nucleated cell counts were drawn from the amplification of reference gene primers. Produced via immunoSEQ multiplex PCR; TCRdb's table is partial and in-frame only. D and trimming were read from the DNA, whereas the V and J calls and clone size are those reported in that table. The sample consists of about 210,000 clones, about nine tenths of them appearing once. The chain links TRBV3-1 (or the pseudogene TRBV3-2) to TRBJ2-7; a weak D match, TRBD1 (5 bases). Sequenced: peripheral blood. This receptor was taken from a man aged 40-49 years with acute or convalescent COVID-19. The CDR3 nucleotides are TGTGCCAGCAGCCAAATCGGCAGGGTCCACGAGCAGTACTTC. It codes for CASSQIGRVHEQYF.